What follows is one T cell receptor (beta chain) and its context. Its antigen is still unknown. This CDR3 contains 15 residues. Germline V gene data show CDR1 as LNHDA and CDR2 as SQIVND (reference sequence). J gave up 4 bases and V 6 bases, and 11 bases lay outside the gene matches. PCR amplification relied on 60 Vbeta primers (plus 13 Jbeta primers). Profiling relied on immunoSEQ multiplex PCR, and the TCRdb table lists in-frame clones only, not all of them. This table has roughly 110,000 clones, roughly 73% appearing once. The data were obtained in a study of cytomegalovirus exposure and HLA in healthy donors. Each donor was healthy, and each was a bone marrow donor. General study points: V- and J-gene trimming of TCR beta was linked (in a later analysis) to a missense DCLRE1C variant. An analysis was carried out later, and it reportedly showed fewer N-insertions in an Asian-associated ancestry cluster than the approximately 700-donor mean.

Material for sequencing was PBMCs. The V and J genes are TRBV19 and TRBJ1-2, with 7 bases that match TRBD1. The TCR originated in a woman aged 30 to 39 in good health and CMV-seronegative. Here the CDR3 reads CASSEYRGPGYGYTF. In DNA form, the CDR3 reads TGTGCCAGTAGCGAATACAGGGGACCAGGCTATGGCTACACCTTC.